These T cell receptor beta chains were read from a single sample in a study of T cell responses to AZD1222 COVID-19 vaccine. Profiled with immunoSEQ multiplex PCR; TCRdb holds only in-frame clones, not every one. The sample consists of over 150,000 clones, roughly nine tenths of them appearing once. Sample: peripheral blood, taken on day 0 of AZD1222 vaccination. The source is an adult in good health. Both conserved end residues are part of each CDR3. Fields, in order: V gene, CDR3 length, J gene, clone size, D gene, CDR3 DNA, CDR3 protein. D genes are given only for firm matches. Size is omitted from some rows. Given values are once, few, many or a class for expanded clones.

>TRBV5-1|15|TRBJ1-4|NA|NA
TGCGCCAGCAGCCTCCGGGACGGTCTTAATGAAAAACTGTTTTTT
CASSLRDGLNEKLFF
>TRBV7-9|14|TRBJ1-1|NA|NA
TGTGCCAGCAGCTCAGTGGGGGTGAACACTGAAGCTTTCTTT
CASSSVGVNTEAFF
>TRBV3-1/TRBV3-2|12|TRBJ2-3|NA|NA
TGTGCCAGCAGCATCCTCGGAGATACGCAGTATTTT
CASSILGDTQYF
>TRBV30|15|TRBJ1-1|NA|NA
TGTGCCTGGAGCGCCATAGGGCAGGGAGGCCCTGAAGCTTTCTTT
CAWSAIGQGGPEAFF
>TRBV9|13|TRBJ2-1|NA|NA
TGTGCCAGCAGCGTACAACCCCTCAATGAGCAGTTCTTC
CASSVQPLNEQFF
>TRBV18|15|TRBJ1-4|NA|NA
TGTGCCAGCTCACCCCGGACATCAACTAATGAAAAACTGTTTTTT
CASSPRTSTNEKLFF
>TRBV10-1|15|TRBJ2-2|NA|NA
TGCGCCAGCACGAGACTGGGGGTCAACACCGGGGAGCTGTTTTTT
CASTRLGVNTGELFF
>TRBV19|15|TRBJ1-4|NA|NA
TGTGCCAGTAGTATACCCCTGGCGGCTAATGAAAAACTGTTTTTT
CASSIPLAANEKLFF
>TRBV6-1|18|TRBJ2-1|NA|TRBD2
TGTGCCAGCAGTGAGCAGGCCTACATGTCGGGAGGGTCTGAAGAGCAGTTCTTC
CASSEQAYMSGGSEEQFF
>TRBV29-1|14|TRBJ2-3|NA|NA
TGCAGCGTTCAGATTCCCGACAGCACAGATACGCAGTATTTT
CSVQIPDSTDTQYF
>TRBV4-1|17|TRBJ1-3|NA|NA
TGCGCCAGCAGCCAAGAAGGACGGAGGAACTCTGGAAACACCATATATTTT
CASSQEGRRNSGNTIYF
>TRBV11-2|13|TRBJ1-4|NA|NA
TGTGCCAGCAGACACAGGGTTAATGAAAAACTGTTTTTT
CASRHRVNEKLFF
>TRBV5-1|14|TRBJ2-1|NA|TRBD2
TGCGCCAGCAGCGACAGTAAGGGACTAACAGAGCAGTTCTTC
CASSDSKGLTEQFF
>TRBV15|15|TRBJ2-2|NA|NA
TGTGCCACCAGCAGAGAAGGGATGGGGTACGGGGAGCTGTTTTTT
CATSREGMGYGELFF
>TRBV9|16|TRBJ2-3|NA|NA
TGTGCCAGCAGCGTAGGGCTGAGGGGAGTTGATGATACGCAGTATTTT
CASSVGLRGVDDTQYF
>TRBV19|14|TRBJ1-2|NA|TRBD1
TGTGCCAGTAGTATATACAGGGGGGGGTATGGCTACACCTTC
CASSIYRGGYGYTF
>TRBV19|15|TRBJ2-1|NA|TRBD1
TGTGCCAGTAGTATCGGGGCAGGGGGCATCAATGAGCAGTTCTTC
CASSIGAGGINEQFF
>TRBV18|14|TRBJ1-5|NA|NA
TGTGCCAGCCACGGGGGGACTAGCAATCAGCCCCAGCATTTT
CASHGGTSNQPQHF
>TRBV2|10|TRBJ2-5|NA|NA
TGTGCCAGCAGTGAAGAGACCCAGTACTTC
CASSEETQYF
>TRBV5-4|15|TRBJ2-7|NA|NA
TGTGCCAGCAGCTTGGGGGTCCGGGGAGACTACGAGCAGTACTTC
CASSLGVRGDYEQYF
>TRBV7-3|21|TRBJ2-1|NA|TRBD2
TGTGCCAGCAGCTTAATCGGTTATAAAAAATGGACTAGCGGCTCCTACAATGAGCAGTTCTTC
CASSLIGYKKWTSGSYNEQFF
>TRBV18|13|TRBJ1-2|NA|NA
TGTGCCAGCTCACCATCCAGGGACGGAGGCTACACCTTC
CASSPSRDGGYTF
>TRBV6-1|13|TRBJ1-2|NA|NA
TGTGCCAGCAGTGAGAATTTCGACTATGGCTACACCTTC
CASSENFDYGYTF
>TRBV6-5|14|TRBJ2-3|NA|NA
TGTGCCAGCAGCCGTCCCGGGACACCAGATACGCAGTATTTT
CASSRPGTPDTQYF
>TRBV10-3|16|TRBJ1-1|NA|NA
TGTGCCACTGGAGGAGTAGCAGGATATCTGGACACTGAAGCTTTCTTT
CATGGVAGYLDTEAFF
>TRBV5-1|16|TRBJ2-7|NA|TRBD2
TGCGCCAGCAGCTTGACGACTAGCGGGGCCTCCTACGAGCAGTACTTC
CASSLTTSGASYEQYF
>TRBV14|13|TRBJ1-1|NA|NA
TGTGCCAGCAGCCCCCAGAGGGGCACTGAAGCTTTCTTT
CASSPQRGTEAFF
>TRBV5-1|14|TRBJ1-4|NA|TRBD1
TGCGCCAGCAGCTGGGACCCAGGGGGGGAAAAACTGTTTTTT
CASSWDPGGEKLFF
>TRBV29-1|14|TRBJ1-3|few|TRBD1
TGCAGCGTTGCGGGACAGGTCTCTGGAAACACCATATATTTT
CSVAGQVSGNTIYF
>TRBV27|21|TRBJ2-2|NA|NA
TGTGCCAGCAGTTTCGTAGGGGAGGCCTCAGGGGGTAGGTCCCGAACCGGGGAGCTGTTTTTT
CASSFVGEASGGRSRTGELFF
>TRBV24-1|15|TRBJ1-5|NA|TRBD1
TGTGCCACCAGTGCGGGACAGGGGGTCAATCAGCCCCAGCATTTT
CATSAGQGVNQPQHF
>TRBV6-1|15|TRBJ1-3|once|NA
TGTGCCAGCAGCGAAGGTGGAAACTCTGGAAACACCATATATTTT
CASSEGGNSGNTIYF
>TRBV11-2|14|TRBJ1-1|NA|NA
TGTGCCAGCAGCTTAGAAGAAGTGTACACTGAAGCTTTCTTT
CASSLEEVYTEAFF
>TRBV6-1|15|TRBJ2-7|NA|NA
TGTGCCAGCAGTGAATCTTGGGCGGCCCTCTACGAGCAGTACTTC
CASSESWAALYEQYF
>TRBV6-5|13|TRBJ1-5|NA|NA
TGTGCCACCTCTACAACAGGCGGTGGAGCCCAGCATTTT
CATSTTGGGAQHF
>TRBV27|15|TRBJ1-6|NA|NA
TGTGCCAGCAGTTGGGGAGGGACCGCTAATTCACCCCTCCACTTT
CASSWGGTANSPLHF
>TRBV12-3/TRBV12-4|13|TRBJ1-2|NA|NA
TGTGCCAGCGGTTCCCAGCCAATCGCTGGCTACACCTTC
CASGSQPIAGYTF
>TRBV12-3/TRBV12-4|11|TRBJ2-7|NA|NA
TGTGCCAGCAGTTTGTGGTTGGAATTCAGCTTC
CASSLWLEFSF
>TRBV2|14|TRBJ2-3|NA|NA
TGTGCCAGCAGTGACTGGGCTAGCCGGGATACGCAGTATTTT
CASSDWASRDTQYF
>TRBV5-5|16|TRBJ2-5|NA|TRBD1
TGTGCCAGCAGCTTGTTGGGACAGGGGGTTTCGGAGACCCAGTACTTC
CASSLLGQGVSETQYF
>TRBV4-1|18|TRBJ2-2|NA|TRBD2
TGCGCCAGCAGCCCCCAGGGACTAGCGGGAGCGTTTACCGGGGAGCTGTTTTTT
CASSPQGLAGAFTGELFF
>TRBV5-8|15|TRBJ2-5|NA|TRBD2
TGTGCCAGCAGCTTCGGGAGGGACCCAACGGAGACCCAGTACTTC
CASSFGRDPTETQYF
>TRBV6-2/TRBV6-3|13|TRBJ1-1|NA|NA
TGTGCCAGCAGTTTTCTCCTGGGACCTGAAGCTTTCTTT
CASSFLLGPEAFF
>TRBV11-2|14|TRBJ1-2|NA|NA
TGTGCCAGCAGCCAAACCCAGGGGTGGGGCGGCTACACCTTC
CASSQTQGWGGYTF
>TRBV19|17|TRBJ1-5|NA|NA
TGTGCCAGTAGCCCTTCAGCAGGGGTCGATAGCAATCAGCCCCAGCATTTT
CASSPSAGVDSNQPQHF
>TRBV6-1|16|TRBJ2-7|NA|TRBD1
TGTGCCAGCAGTGAAAGCCTGCCGACAGGGGGCTACGAGCAGTACTTC
CASSESLPTGGYEQYF
>TRBV20-1|13|TRBJ1-5|NA|NA
TGCAGTGCTAGTAAAGATAGCAATCAGCCCCAGCATTTT
CSASKDSNQPQHF